One TCR beta chain is described in this entry. These data originate in a study of CXCR3-negative and CXCR3-positive naive CD8 T cells. There are 17 residues in the CDR3. Per the germline V gene, CDR1 is MDHEN and CDR2 is SYDVKM. UMI-labeled 5' RACE TRB cDNA libraries were prepared from the cells. TCRdb reprocessed the 5' RACE reads and keeps a single row for each CDR3 protein, giving no DNA. The listing records over 100,000 distinct CDR3 sequences. The sample comprised naive CXCR3- CD8+ T cells from blood. Documented subset: CD45RO-CCR7+CD27+CD95- naive CD8+ T cells lacking CXCR3 (TNR3-). The clonotype originates from a human donor in good health. Some clones in this sample may be carry-over from other donors' samples. The chain uses TRBV28 and TRBJ2-7; with no DNA, the TCRdb D assignment of TRBD1 cannot be verified. The chain's CDR3 is CASSSPRRSEMTYEQYF.